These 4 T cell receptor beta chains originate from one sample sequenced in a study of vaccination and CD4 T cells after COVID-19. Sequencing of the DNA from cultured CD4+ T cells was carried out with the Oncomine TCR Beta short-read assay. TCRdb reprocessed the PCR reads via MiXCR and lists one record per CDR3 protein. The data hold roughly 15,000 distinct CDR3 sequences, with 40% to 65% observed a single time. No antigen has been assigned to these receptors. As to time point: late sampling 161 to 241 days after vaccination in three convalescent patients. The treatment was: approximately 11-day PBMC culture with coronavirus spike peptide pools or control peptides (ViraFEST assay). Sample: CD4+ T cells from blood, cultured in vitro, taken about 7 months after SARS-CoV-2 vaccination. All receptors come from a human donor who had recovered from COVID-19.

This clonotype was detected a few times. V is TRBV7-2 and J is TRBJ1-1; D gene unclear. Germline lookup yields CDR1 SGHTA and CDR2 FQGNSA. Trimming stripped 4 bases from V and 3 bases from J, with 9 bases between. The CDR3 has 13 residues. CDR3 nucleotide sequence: TGTGCCAGCAGCTGGGGAGTGCACACTGAAGCTTTCTTT. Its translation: CASSWGVHTEAFF.

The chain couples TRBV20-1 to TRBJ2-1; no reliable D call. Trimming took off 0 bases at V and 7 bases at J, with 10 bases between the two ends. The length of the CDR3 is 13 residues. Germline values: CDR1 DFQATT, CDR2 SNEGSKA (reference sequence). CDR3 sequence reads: CSARDPVGNEQFF. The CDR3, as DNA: TGCAGTGCTAGAGACCCAGTTGGGAATGAGCAGTTCTTC.

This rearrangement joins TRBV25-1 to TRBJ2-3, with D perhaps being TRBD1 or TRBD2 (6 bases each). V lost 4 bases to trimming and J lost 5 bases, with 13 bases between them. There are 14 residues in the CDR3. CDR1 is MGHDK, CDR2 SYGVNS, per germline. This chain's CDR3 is CASSGSGGGDTQYF. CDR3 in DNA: TGTGCCAGCAGTGGGAGCGGAGGGGGAGATACGCAGTATTTT.

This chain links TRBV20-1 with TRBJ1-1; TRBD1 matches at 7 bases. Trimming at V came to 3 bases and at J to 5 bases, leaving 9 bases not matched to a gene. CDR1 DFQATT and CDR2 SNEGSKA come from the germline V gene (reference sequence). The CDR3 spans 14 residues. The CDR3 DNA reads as TGCAGTGCTAGTAAAAGGGGGCACTGGACTGAAGCTTTCTTT. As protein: CSASKRGHWTEAFF.